This TCR beta chain was profiled in a study of shared clonotypes between healthy human individuals. This CDR3 spans 19 amino acids. V dropped 6 bases and J dropped 4; count of bases not matched to a gene: 18. Germline-derived CDR1 and CDR2 are MDHEN and SYDVKM. Naive CD8 cells were CD45RO-negative, positively selected for CCR7, excluding terminally differentiated effector memory CD45RA+ cells. The protocol was immunoSEQ multiplex PCR, while the TCRdb copy is restricted to in-frame clones and leaves out a portion. Here the sample spans over 800,000 clones, 80% to 95% being singletons. The sequencing sample was made of naive CD8+ T cells sorted from blood. The chain combines TRBV28 with TRBJ2-5; 12 bases are shared with TRBD2. This clonotype was obtained from a man between 25 and 39 years old in good health. CDR3 sequence: CASRTYSVRSSGRGETQYF. The DNA for the CDR3 is TGTGCCAGCAGGACCTATAGCGTGAGGTCTAGCGGGAGGGGAGAGACCCAGTACTTC.